This T cell receptor (beta chain) originates from a study of OX40 agonist ivuxolimab in advanced cancers. Study details: Every 2 weeks, patients got intravenous ivuxolimab at one of six dose levels (0.01-10 mg/kg). The study, taken as a whole, reports: Among some nonresponders, normalized T-cell clonal expansion was also low. With doses of 0.1 to 3.0 mg/kg, CD4+ and CD8+ blood T cells had undergone clonal expansion by week 6.

Details on this clone: What it binds is not known.

CDR3 length equals 14 residues. The V gene lost 0 bases and the J gene lost 6 bases, with 6 bases spanning the gap. The germline V gene encodes CDR1 LNHDA and CDR2 SQIVND (reference sequence). Libraries were prepared by immunoSEQ multiplex PCR; TCRdb keeps only in-frame clonotypes and omits some of them. The sample has nearly 110,000 clones, around nine tenths seen once. The timepoints at which blood was sampled were baseline, cycle 4 day 1, and cycle 7 day 1. The chain recombines TRBV19 with TRBJ1-6; no firm D call. Sequencing used CD4+ or CD8+ T cells sorted from blood, obtained in a trial of the OX40 agonist ivuxolimab. This receptor was taken from an adult with an advanced solid tumor such as melanoma, head and neck, liver or kidney cancer. The CDR3 DNA reads TGTGCCAGTAGTATAGATCAGAGTAATTCACCCCTCCACTTT. Translation gives CASSIDQSNSPLHF. Full variable domain (outside the CDR3, taken from reference TRBV19 and TRBJ1-6): DGGITQSPKYLFRKEGQNVTLSCEQNLNHDAMYWYRQDPGQGLRLIYYSQIVNDFQKGDIAEGYSVSREKKESFPLTVTSAQKNPTAFYLCASSIDQSNSPLHFGNGTRLTVT.